The entry below gives a single T cell receptor (beta chain) sequence along with its context. Its antigen is currently unknown. A second about 6 to 12 cycle PCR used barcoded and J-beta primers. The template-switch adaptor, which had 12 random nucleotides, put a tag on each cDNA molecule. TCRdb re-derived calls from the 5' RACE reads in MiXCR, one entry per CDR3 protein. The sample has approximately 780,000 distinct CDR3 sequences, roughly 26% seen once. The data were taken from a study of blood T cells in healthy people across ages. Study-wide points: Unsorted PBMCs ruled out conclusive naive versus antigen-experienced comparison.

This CDR3 contains 16 residues. Germline V lookup: CDR1 SGHTA, CDR2 FQGTGA. J was trimmed by 8 bases and V by 0 bases; bases with no gene match: 8. Total RNA amounts of at least 5 micrograms were extracted per sample. The same specimen was also included in a second study, on T cells of mothers and their children. That paper adds: Compared with unrelated pairs, related mother-child pairs had slightly higher, non-significant overlap.

The TCR was taken from a boy aged 5-17 years in good health. V and J are TRBV7-3 and TRBJ2-7, with 12 bases aligning to TRBD2. Sequenced sample: blood. CDR3 region: CASSLTGTSGRSQQYF. CDR3 sequence (DNA): TGTGCCAGCAGCTTAACCGGGACTAGCGGGCGGTCCCAGCAGTACTTC.